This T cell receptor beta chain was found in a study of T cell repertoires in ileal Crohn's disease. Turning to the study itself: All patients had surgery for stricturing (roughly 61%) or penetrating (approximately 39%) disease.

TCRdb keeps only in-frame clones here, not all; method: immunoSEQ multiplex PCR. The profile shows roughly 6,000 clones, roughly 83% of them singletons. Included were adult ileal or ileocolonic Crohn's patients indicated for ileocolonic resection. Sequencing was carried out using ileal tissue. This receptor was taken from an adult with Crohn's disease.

The chain's CDR3 is CASSPVGGYTEAFF. The CDR3 coding sequence is TGTGCCAGCAGCCCAGTTGGGGGGTACACTGAAGCTTTCTTT. This chain connects TRBV11-2 to TRBJ1-1; TRBD1 might be the D (5 bases). Per the germline V gene, CDR1 is SGHAT and CDR2 is FQNNGV. The CDR3 sequence is 14 residues long. Trimming shortened V by 5 bases and J by 3 bases, and 13 bases separated the two germline ends.